This is a list of T cell receptor beta chains from one sample in a study of blood T cell repertoires in COVID-19. The assay was immunoSEQ multiplex PCR, and TCRdb's table has in-frame clones only and misses some. This sample has around 120,000 clones; 65% to 85% occur once, and the top ten carry 1.5% to 2%. The sequencing sample was made of peripheral blood. Receptor source: a man aged 70 or older with acute or convalescent COVID-19. Both conserved end residues are part of each CDR3. The D gene is left open where the match is weak. Rows may omit the clone size; those that give it use once, few, many or a size class.

V	size	D	J	DNA	CDR3
TRBV5-6	NA	NA	TRBJ1-2	TGTGCCAGCAGCGGGCTCGACAGACGCGCTGGAGTCTATGGCTACACCTTC	CASSGLDRRAGVYGYTF
TRBV4-1	NA	NA	TRBJ2-1	TGCGCCAGCAGCCATCGGACAGTCGACCCCAATGAGCAGTTCTTC	CASSHRTVDPNEQFF
TRBV6-1	NA	TRBD1	TRBJ2-5	TGTGCCAGCAGCTCCGGACAGGGAGGGACCCAGTACTTC	CASSSGQGGTQYF
TRBV28	NA	NA	TRBJ1-5	TGTGCCAGCAGTTTCCGTTATAGCAATCAGCCCCAGCATTTT	CASSFRYSNQPQHF
TRBV6-1	few	NA	TRBJ1-2	TGTGCCAGCAGTGAAGACAGGGATGGGGGCTACACCTTC	CASSEDRDGGYTF
TRBV7-2	NA	TRBD2	TRBJ2-5	TGTGCCAGCAGCTTAGTAGCGGGGGGCGCTCGGGAGACCCAGTACTTC	CASSLVAGGARETQYF
TRBV20-1	NA	NA	TRBJ2-1	TGCAGTGCTAGCGGACGGGGTGAGCAGTTCTTC	CSASGRGEQFF
TRBV6-5	NA	TRBD2	TRBJ2-1	TGTGCCAGCAGTTACTCGACGCTAGCGCGGGGGAATGAGCAGTTCTTC	CASSYSTLARGNEQFF
TRBV19	NA	NA	TRBJ1-2	TGTGCCAGTAGTATTCAAGGGAGGAGTGGCTACACCTTC	CASSIQGRSGYTF
TRBV18	NA	NA	TRBJ1-1	TGTGCCAGCTCAGAATACCAGGGGAACACTGAAGCTTTCTTT	CASSEYQGNTEAFF
TRBV25-1	NA	NA	TRBJ2-3	TGTGCCAGCAGTCCCCTGGCGCGGGATACGCAGTATTTT	CASSPLARDTQYF
TRBV3-1/TRBV3-2	many	NA	TRBJ1-2	TGTGCCAGCAGCCAGACTGATGGCTACACCTTC	CASSQTDGYTF
TRBV5-1	NA	TRBD2	TRBJ2-3	TGCGCCAGCAGCTCCGTGGGACTAGCGGGGAGAGTCACTAGCACAGATACGCAGTATTTT	CASSSVGLAGRVTSTDTQYF
TRBV5-1	NA	TRBD1	TRBJ2-7	TGCGCCAGCAGCCAAACCCGGACAGGGGGCTCCTACGAGCAGTACTTC	CASSQTRTGGSYEQYF
TRBV5-1	NA	NA	TRBJ2-7	TGCGCCAGCAGATCGGACAGTTACGAGCAGTACTTC	CASRSDSYEQYF
TRBV5-5	NA	TRBD1	TRBJ2-5	TGTGCCAGCAGCTTGGTTGGGACAGGGGATTGGACCCAGTACTTC	CASSLVGTGDWTQYF
TRBV19	NA	NA	TRBJ1-1	TGTGCCCGTGCGCGGGGGTGGGCCAACACTGAAGCTTTCTTT	CARARGWANTEAFF
TRBV30	NA	NA	TRBJ1-1	TGTGCCTGGAGGGGCCAGAACACTGAAGCTTTCTTT	CAWRGQNTEAFF
TRBV7-9	NA	TRBD1	TRBJ1-2	TGTGCCAGCAGCCTTACGGGGACAGCGACCGCTAACTATGGCTACACCTTC	CASSLTGTATANYGYTF
TRBV5-1	NA	TRBD2	TRBJ2-2	TGCGCCAGCAGCTTGGCCGGGGGGGCTCGATACACCGGGGAGCTGTTTTTT	CASSLAGGARYTGELFF
TRBV6-6	NA	NA	TRBJ1-2	TGTGCCAGCAGTTACTCGGCCGATGGCTACACCTTC	CASSYSADGYTF
TRBV3-1/TRBV3-2	NA	TRBD1	TRBJ2-7	TGTGCCAGCAGCTCCGGGACAGGGGGATACGAGCAGTACTTC	CASSSGTGGYEQYF